This T cell receptor beta chain was found in a study of blood T cell repertoires in COVID-19. Study in general: Researchers got acute and convalescent COVID-19 samples from the United States, Italy and Spain.

Methods used by the authors: By means of reference gene primer amplification, nucleated cell counts were estimated. Clones were sequenced by immunoSEQ multiplex PCR, and TCRdb holds only the in-frame ones, with some missing. V, J and clone size derive from that table, while D and trimming were established from the DNA sequence. The sample records 150,000 or so clones, roughly 87% being singletons. Germline loops: CDR1 SNHLY, CDR2 FYNNEI. CDR3 size: 18 residues. The J segment lost 2 bases and the V segment lost 6 bases, leaving 12 bases of the junction unmatched. The sequence came from a human donor with acute COVID-19. The donor label of this sample is uncertain. This chain links TRBV2 with TRBJ1-3; 11 bases line up with TRBD1. Material for sequencing was PBMCs or T cells enriched from blood (not recorded which). The CDR3, as DNA: TGTGCCAGCAGCGATAACCGGGACAGGGGGAGGGCTGGAAACACCATATATTTT. Protein sequence: CASSDNRDRGRAGNTIYF.